Presented here are 26 T cell receptor beta chains from one specimen sequenced in a study of T cells in Graves' hyperthyroidism and ophthalmopathy. Amplification of TCR beta CDR3 regions used RNA as the template. TCR CDR3 regions were first amplified by RT-PCR with HTBI primers. TCRdb reanalysed the multiplex PCR reads using MiXCR and keeps one entry per CDR3 protein. The data show around 300,000 distinct CDR3 sequences, approximately 20% seen once. Source material: blood. The receptors derive from a man under 40 with Graves' ophthalmopathy.

The rearrangement joins TRBV5-1 to TRBJ2-7; TRBD2 might be the D (6 bases). Germline V gene data show CDR1 as SGHRS and CDR2 as YFSETQ. There are 14 residues in the CDR3. Trimming removed 3 bases at V and 6 bases at J, with 16 bases between. The CDR3 region is CASSYVGGFFEQYF. CDR3 sequence (DNA): TGCGCCAGCAGCTATGTGGGGGGTTTCTTCGAGCAGTACTTC.

The chain combines TRBV28 with TRBJ1-2; TRBD1 might be the D (6 bases). Germline CDR1 reads MDHEN; CDR2 reads SYDVKM. This CDR3 spans 13 amino acids. Trimming left V 6 bases short and J 4 bases short, with 12 bases between. CDR3 nucleotide sequence: TGTGCCAGCAGACCTACAGGGTTCTATGGCTACACCTTC. Its translation: CASRPTGFYGYTF.

The gene calls are TRBV7-8 and TRBJ2-1, with TRBD2 matching 9 bases. Germline V gene lookup returns CDR1 SGHVS and CDR2 FQNEAQ. The junction had 8 bases not matched to a gene; V was cut back by 5 bases and J by 9 bases. The CDR3 is made up of 14 amino acids. The CDR3 DNA sequence: TGTGCCAGCAGCCCGGTGGCGGGAGGGGGTGAGCAGTTCTTC. Translating gives CASSPVAGGGEQFF.

The chain employs TRBV13 and TRBJ2-2, with D maybe TRBD2 (5 bases). The CDR3 spans 15 residues. V was cut by 7 bases and J by 5 bases, with 17 bases left in between. Looked up from germline, CDR1 is PRHDT and CDR2 is FYEKMQ (reference sequence). The CDR3 here is CASTSRRPGTGELFF. CDR3 nucleotides: TGTGCCAGCACCTCTCGGCGGCCGGGGACCGGGGAGCTGTTTTTT. Supplemented by reference TRBV13 and TRBJ2-2, the full variable domain reads AAGVIQSPRHLIKEKRETATLKCYPIPRHDTVYWYQQGPGQDPQFLISFYEKMQSDKGSIPDRFSAQQFSDYHSELNMSSLELGDSALYFCASTSRRPGTGELFFGEGSRLTVL.

This clonotype was observed a few times. The chain uses TRBV5-1 and TRBJ2-1; the match to TRBD2 covers 8 bases. The CDR3 runs to 14 residues. Looked up from germline, CDR1 is SGHRS and CDR2 is YFSETQ. The J segment lost 4 bases and the V segment lost 3 bases, leaving 3 bases of the junction unmatched. This CDR3 is CASSSGGGYNEQFF. Here the CDR3 DNA reads TGCGCCAGCAGCTCGGGCGGGGGGTACAATGAGCAGTTCTTC. Full variable domain (rest looked up from reference TRBV5-1 and TRBJ2-1): KAGVTQTPRYLIKTRGQQVTLSCSPISGHRSVSWYQQTPGQGLQFLFEYFSETQRNKGNFPGRFSGRQFSNSRSEMNVSTLELGDSALYLCASSSGGGYNEQFFGPGTRLTVL.

This chain uses TRBV20-1 with TRBJ1-2; D gene unclear. With 4 bases removed from V and 5 bases from J, the gap between germline ends came to 26 bases. In germline, CDR1 is DFQATT, CDR2 SNEGSKA (reference sequence). The CDR3 contains 17 residues. The CDR3, as DNA: TGCAGTGCTACCGCCCCACTTGAGGTACCCGAAGGGTATGGCTACACCTTC. This gives the protein CSATAPLEVPEGYGYTF.

This clonotype has only a few counts. J is TRBJ2-1 and V is TRBV7-9; 9 nucleotides align to TRBD1. V dropped 5 bases and J dropped 4; count of bases not matched to a gene: 9. This CDR3 region has 16 residues. Looked up from germline, CDR1 is SEHNR and CDR2 is FQNEAQ (reference sequence). The CDR3, as DNA: TGTGCCAGCAGCCCTCAGACAGGGGGAGCTTACAATGAGCAGTTCTTC. Protein product: CASSPQTGGAYNEQFF. The full variable domain, with the rest looked up from reference TRBV7-9 and TRBJ2-1, is DTGVSQNPRHKITKRGQNVTFRCDPISEHNRLYWYRQTLGQGPEFLTYFQNEAQLEKSRLLSDRFSAERPKGSFSTLEIQRTEQGDSAMYLCASSPQTGGAYNEQFFGPGTRLTVL.

This clonotype was observed a handful of times. The chain carries TRBV7-8 and TRBJ2-1, with 11 bases fitting TRBD1. CDR1 and CDR2 from the germline V gene are SGHVS and FQNEAQ. Trimming removed 5 bases from V and 7 bases from J; junction bases left unmatched: 4. This CDR3 comprises 14 residues. This chain's CDR3 is CASSLRDRGNEQFF. For the CDR3, the DNA is TGTGCCAGCAGCCTCCGGGACAGGGGGAATGAGCAGTTCTTC.

This rearrangement joins TRBV6-1 to TRBJ1-1; unclear D gene. The V gene's germline CDR1 is MNHNS and CDR2 SASEGT. The V end lost 6 bases, the J end lost 7 bases, and 18 bases lay between the germline ends. The CDR3 covers 14 residues. The CDR3 region has the DNA TGTGCCAGCAGCCCTCGGAACGGGGATCATGAAGCTTTCTTT. Its translation: CASSPRNGDHEAFF.

CDR3 DNA: TGTGCCAGCAGGCAAGCGGGAGGGTCTGAGACCCAGTACTTC. It codes for CASRQAGGSETQYF. The chain carries TRBV6-1 and TRBJ2-5, with 10 positions matching TRBD2. Germline-derived CDR1 and CDR2 are MNHNS and SASEGT. J was trimmed by 5 bases and V by 6 bases; bases with no gene match: 6. The CDR3 runs 14 residues.

The rearrangement links TRBV29-1 to TRBJ1-3, with a possible D match to TRBD1 (5 bases). Trimming took 4 bases from V and 0 from J, leaving 16 bases between them. The CDR3 spans 16 residues. The germline V gene encodes CDR1 SQVTM and CDR2 ANQGSEA. In DNA form, the CDR3 reads TGCAGCGTTGTGACCCTCCTGGGGCCCTCTGGAAACACCATATATTTT. This translates into CSVVTLLGPSGNTIYF.

The sample holds many counts of this clonotype. This sequence joins TRBV19 and TRBJ2-6; 9 positions match TRBD1. Germline CDR1 LNHDA, CDR2 SQIVND (reference sequence). This CDR3 contains 15 residues. V dropped 9 bases and J dropped 0; count of bases not matched to a gene: 3. The CDR3 loop is CASRDRDSGANVLTF. Here the CDR3 DNA reads TGTGCCAGCCGGGACAGGGACTCTGGGGCCAACGTCCTGACTTTC.

CDR3 nucleotides: TGTGCCAGCAGTTACCTCACTAGTAGCACAGATACGCAGTATTTT. Encoded protein: CASSYLTSSTDTQYF. This chain joins TRBV6-6 and TRBJ2-3; D is perhaps TRBD2 (5 bases). CDR3 length equals 15 residues. Trimming took 2 bases from V and 0 from J, leaving 9 bases between them. The germline gives CDR1 MNHNY, CDR2 SVGAGI (reference sequence).

This clonotype was recorded many times. For the CDR3, the DNA is TGTGCCAGCACCGAGGGGCAGGGGGCCAGGGGCAATGAGCAGTTCTTC. Its protein is CASTEGQGARGNEQFF. The chain joins TRBV2 to TRBJ2-1; 8 bases align to TRBD1. The germline V gene encodes CDR1 SNHLY and CDR2 FYNNEI. J was trimmed by 6 bases and V by 7 bases; bases with no gene match: 14. The CDR3 contains 16 residues.

The gene calls are TRBV20-1 and TRBJ1-1; D gene uncertain. The germline gives CDR1 DFQATT, CDR2 SNEGSKA (reference sequence). CDR3 length: 11 amino acids. With 6 bases removed from V and 3 bases from J, the gap between germline ends came to 8 bases. The CDR3 DNA reads as TGCAGTGCCTTGGCGTACACTGAAGCTTTCTTT. It translates to CSALAYTEAFF.

This clonotype appeared many times. The V gene is TRBV12-3 or TRBV12-4, the J gene TRBJ2-2; 7 positions agree with TRBD2. The CDR3 totals 14 residues. Germline trimming cut 5 bases from V and 6 bases from J; bases unmatched to any gene: 6. For the CDR3, the DNA is TGTGCCAGCAGTCCTCGTCGGGGGGCCGGGGAGCTGTTTTTT. This encodes CASSPRRGAGELFF.

This clonotype turned up a few times. This sequence joins TRBV4-1 and TRBJ1-3, with D hard to call. CDR1 and CDR2 from the germline V gene are MGHRA and YSYEKL. The V end lost 0 bases, the J end lost 5 bases, and 8 bases lay between the germline ends. The length of the CDR3 is 14 residues. The CDR3 DNA reads as TGCGCCAGCAGCCAAGATCCACGGAGAAACACCATATATTTT. This encodes CASSQDPRRNTIYF.

Here the CDR3 reads CAWASRWGQPQHF. In nucleotides, the CDR3 is TGTGCCTGGGCCTCACGGTGGGGACAGCCCCAGCATTTT. The chain uses TRBV30 and TRBJ1-5; no firm D call. The germline gives CDR1 GTSNPN, CDR2 SVGIG (reference sequence). The CDR3 contains 13 residues. V shed 5 bases and J shed 7 bases, with 15 bases lying between them. Filled out from reference TRBV30 and TRBJ1-5, the complete variable domain reads SQTIHQWPATLVQPVGSPLSLECTVEGTSNPNLYWYRQAAGRGLQLLFYSVGIGQISSEVPQNLSASRPQDRQFILSSKKLLLSDSGFYLCAWASRWGQPQHFGDGTRLSIL.

The chain joins TRBV19 to TRBJ2-2; TRBD1 agrees at 8 bases. V lost 4 bases, J lost 3 bases, and 4 bases stayed unmatched. This CDR3 is 15 amino acids long. The germline V gene has CDR1 LNHDA and CDR2 SQIVND (reference sequence). In nucleotides, the CDR3 is TGTGCCAGTAGTACGGACAGGGTGGACACCGGGGAGCTGTTTTTT. It encodes CASSTDRVDTGELFF.

Turning to this clonotype: A much larger clonotype is one base distant, so this may be a read error. V usage is TRBV20-1 and J usage is TRBJ2-7, with D hard to call. Germline loops: CDR1 DFQATT, CDR2 SNEGSKA (reference sequence). The CDR3 is 13 residues long. The CDR3 sequence is CSASWGSSYEQCF. The DNA for the CDR3 is TGCAGTGCTAGCTGGGGAAGCTCCTACGAGCAGTGCTTC.

The chain combines TRBV5-6 with TRBJ2-1, with D hard to call. V was cut by 2 bases and J by 5 bases, with 11 bases left in between. Germline V CDR1 and CDR2: SGHDT, YYEEEE. The CDR3 loop spans 14 amino acids. In DNA form, the CDR3 reads TGTGCCAGCAGCTTCTCGGTGGGGAACAATGAGCAGTTCTTC. Translating gives CASSFSVGNNEQFF.

This rearrangement joins TRBV15 to TRBJ1-5; D perhaps matches TRBD1 (6 bases). Germline values: CDR1 LNHNV, CDR2 YYDKDF (reference sequence). V lost 1 base to trimming and J lost 7 bases, with 20 bases between them. This CDR3 spans 17 amino acids. In DNA form, the CDR3 reads TGTGCCACCAGCAGAGGGATAGGGGGTGTGGGTGGACAGCCCCAGCATTTT. Amino acid sequence: CATSRGIGGVGGQPQHF. Combining the CDR3 with reference TRBV15 and TRBJ1-5 gives the whole variable domain DAMVIQNPRYQVTQFGKPVTLSCSQTLNHNVMYWYQQKSSQAPKLLFHYYDKDFNNEADTPDNFQSRRPNTSFCFLDIRSPGLGDTAMYLCATSRGIGGVGGQPQHFGDGTRLSIL.

The V and J genes are TRBV10-3 and TRBJ1-5; D unresolved. The CDR3 contains 13 residues. Germline V gene data show CDR1 as ENHRY and CDR2 as SYGVKD. Trimming stripped 6 bases from V and 5 bases from J, with 11 bases between. In DNA, the CDR3 is TGTGCCATCAGAAGGGAGGCGGATCAGCCCCAGCATTTT. As protein: CAIRREADQPQHF.

The CDR3 sequence is CASSLGTTNTGELFF. The CDR3 DNA follows: TGTGCCAGCAGCTTAGGGACAACGAACACCGGGGAGCTGTTTTTT. The chain joins TRBV7-9 to TRBJ2-2; perhaps TRBD1 as D (5 bases). V dropped 1 base and J dropped 0 bases, with 6 bases sitting between them. Looked up from germline, CDR1 is SEHNR and CDR2 is FQNEAQ (reference sequence). The CDR3 totals 15 residues.

The J gene is TRBJ2-1, the V gene TRBV20-1; 8 positions agree with TRBD2. With 6 bases clipped from V and 8 bases from J, the junction kept 15 bases outside the gene matches. Per the germline V gene, CDR1 is DFQATT and CDR2 is SNEGSKA (reference sequence). The CDR3 runs 15 residues. CDR3 in amino acids: CSAAGLVYNTYEQFF. The DNA for the CDR3 is TGCAGTGCCGCGGGACTAGTCTACAATACGTATGAGCAGTTCTTC.

This clonotype was counted ten times or more. The chain is built from TRBV30 and TRBJ2-1, with 9 nucleotides matching TRBD1. Trimming removed 4 bases from V and 10 bases from J; junction bases left unmatched: 14. The CDR3 is 15 amino acids. Germline values: CDR1 GTSNPN, CDR2 SVGIG (reference sequence). CDR3 loop: CAWIGAWTGDGEQFF. DNA for the CDR3: TGTGCCTGGATAGGGGCTTGGACAGGGGATGGGGAGCAGTTCTTC.